This TCR beta chain was recovered during a study of T-cell reconstitution after alpha-beta-depleted transplantation in children. This clonotype was picked up a small number of times. Its antigen is unidentified. The CDR3 length is 16 residues. Germline values: CDR1 SQVTM, CDR2 ANQGSEA. V gave up 0 bases and J gave up 5 bases, with 16 bases separating them. Findings and caveats of the study: Most T-cell counts and diversity one year after the transplant came from T cells that were newly produced. By about two months after transplant, alpha-beta T cells reportedly arose from several hundred graft clones that had expanded. The high TCRbeta diversity at day 60 in some patients came from surviving recipient T cells and thymic progenitors.

Unique molecular identifiers were built into the TCRbeta library. One entry per CDR3 protein results from TCRdb running MiXCR on the PCR reads. The table records hundreds of thousands of distinct CDR3 sequences, over 10% of them present only once. V is TRBV29-1 and J is TRBJ2-2; unclear D gene. The receptor was isolated from a male patient younger than 18 who had a stem cell transplant for acute myeloid leukemia, so the T cells may come from the graft donor. The sequenced sample was PBMCs, mostly from graft donor cells, obtained 360 days after TCRalphabeta/CD19-depleted stem cell transplant. The CDR3 is CSVEDWAHPSTGELFF. The DNA for the CDR3 is TGCAGCGTTGAAGATTGGGCTCATCCTTCAACCGGGGAGCTGTTTTTT.